This T cell receptor beta chain came from a study of blood T cell repertoires in COVID-19. Measured with immunoSEQ multiplex PCR; TCRdb has only the in-frame clones, and not every one. Of about 180,000 clones detected, about 81% appear once; the ten largest clones hold approximately 12%. Germline loops: CDR1 DFQATT, CDR2 SNEGSKA (reference sequence). V was cut by 3 bases and J by 4 bases, with 19 bases left in between. The CDR3 is made up of 16 amino acids. This TCR derives from a woman of 80 years or more with COVID-19, enrolled during active disease. V usage is TRBV20-1 and J usage is TRBJ2-1; the D gene is possibly TRBD2 (6 bases). The sequencing sample was made of peripheral blood. CDR3 DNA: TGCAGTGCTAGTAGCGTGGGGGGACGGGCGTACAATGAGCAGTTCTTC. This gives the protein CSASSVGGRAYNEQFF.